Below are 17 T cell receptor beta chains sequenced from a single sample in a study of T cells in Graves' hyperthyroidism and ophthalmopathy. Amplified TCR beta CDR3 regions came from RNA transcripts. HTBI primers were used for first-round RT-PCR of the TCR CDR3. TCRdb called the multiplex PCR reads again in MiXCR, with one record for every CDR3 protein. There are about 300,000 distinct CDR3 sequences in the sample; roughly a fifth occur only once, and about two fifths lies in the top ten. Specimen: blood. All receptors derive from a man over 45 with Graves' ophthalmopathy.

This clonotype was found many times. V and J are TRBV7-3 and TRBJ2-7; 11 bases agree with TRBD1. The CDR3 is 15 residues long. Germline V CDR1 and CDR2: SGHTA, FQGTGA. Trimming at V came to 5 bases and at J to 7 bases, leaving 10 bases not matched to a gene. The CDR3 nucleotides are TGTGCCAGCAGCATTACCGGGACAGGGGGGGAAGAGCAGTACTTC. Amino acids: CASSITGTGGEEQYF.

This clonotype was counted only a few times. The CDR3 loop is CSATQLAGATDTQYF. In DNA, the CDR3 is TGCAGTGCCACACAATTAGCGGGGGCCACAGATACGCAGTATTTT. The chain uses TRBV20-1 and TRBJ2-3; 9 bases match TRBD2. Germline V gene sequence: CDR1 DFQATT, CDR2 SNEGSKA (reference sequence). Unmatched junction bases numbered 9, after V lost 6 bases and J lost 2 bases. The CDR3 is made up of 15 amino acids.

A remark on this clonotype: Because the CDR3 is missing its conserved closing phenylalanine or tryptophan, this is likely a read error. V gene TRBV6-9 combines with J gene TRBJ1-6; possibly TRBD1 for D (5 bases). Trimming cost V 3 bases and J 4 bases, with 13 bases left between them. From germline, CDR1 is MNHGY and CDR2 SVAAGI. The CDR3 is 16 amino acids. DNA for the CDR3: TGTGCCAGCAGTTACGATGGACACCAGTATAATTCACCCCTCCACTCT. This codes for CASSYDGHQYNSPLHS.

With respect to this clonotype: A junction boundary mismatches the germline segment, possibly from a read error. This chain connects TRBV13 to TRBJ2-5; TRBD2 aligns across 8 bases. The CDR3 totals 17 residues. Per the germline V gene, CDR1 is PRHDT and CDR2 is FYEKMQ (reference sequence). CDR3 region: CASSRGLAGSLQETQYF. The CDR3 DNA reads TGCGCCAGCAGCCGGGGGCTAGCGGGCAGCCTACAAGAGACCCAGTACTTC.

This clonotype showed up many times. The rearrangement links TRBV28 to TRBJ2-1; 11 nucleotides agree with TRBD2. With 5 bases clipped from V and 2 bases from J, the junction kept 11 bases outside the gene matches. There are 18 residues in the CDR3. CDR1 and CDR2 (germline): MDHEN, SYDVKM. The DNA for the CDR3 is TGTGCCAGCAGTCATCCCCCTAATAGCGGGAGGGCCTACAATGAGCAGTTCTTC. Translating it yields CASSHPPNSGRAYNEQFF.

The chain joins TRBV7-6 to TRBJ1-1; D ambiguous. The germline gives CDR1 SGHVS, CDR2 FNYEAQ. The CDR3 length is 13 residues. V lost 4 bases and J 6 bases, leaving 12 bases between the germline ends. CDR3 bases: TGTGCCAGCAGCTCCGCTTTCGCCTCTGAAGCTTTCTTT. Its protein is CASSSAFASEAFF.

This clonotype was detected a few times. This chain links TRBV5-1 with TRBJ1-1; 8 bases are shared with TRBD1. V was pared by 4 bases and J by 5 bases, with 7 bases of the junction left unmatched. Germline lookup yields CDR1 SGHRS and CDR2 YFSETQ. There are 14 residues in the CDR3. CDR3 sequence reads: CASSIGQGGTEAFF. The CDR3 DNA reads TGCGCCAGCAGCATCGGACAGGGAGGAACTGAAGCTTTCTTT.

The chain recombines TRBV20-1 with TRBJ2-1; 12 bases fit TRBD2. CDR1 DFQATT and CDR2 SNEGSKA come from the germline V gene (reference sequence). The trim removed 5 bases at V and 9 bases at J, leaving 11 bases unmatched. CDR3 length equals 15 residues. The CDR3 region is CSAHPETSGSREQFF. The CDR3 DNA reads TGCAGTGCTCATCCCGAGACTAGCGGGAGCCGTGAGCAGTTCTTC.

The chain uses TRBV19 and TRBJ1-1; D is ambiguous. This CDR3 is built from 13 residues. Germline V gene lookup returns CDR1 LNHDA and CDR2 SQIVND (reference sequence). V was cut by 4 bases and J by 1 base, with 7 bases left in between. The CDR3 loop reads CASSNVENTEAFF. For the CDR3, the DNA is TGTGCCAGTAGTAATGTCGAGAACACTGAAGCTTTCTTT.

The table lists this clonotype with many counts. This chain uses TRBV6-1 with TRBJ2-7; D possibly corresponds to TRBD2 (5 bases). V lost 8 bases to trimming and J lost 0 bases, with 14 bases between them. The CDR3 spans 14 residues. Germline V gene sequence: CDR1 MNHNS, CDR2 SASEGT. The chain's CDR3 is CASSPGGRSYEQYF. CDR3 DNA: TGTGCCAGCTCCCCGGGCGGGCGCTCCTACGAGCAGTACTTC.

The table lists this clonotype with a few counts. This chain links TRBV7-3 with TRBJ2-3; no reliable D call. CDR1 and CDR2 (germline): SGHTA, FQGTGA. V was shortened by 6 bases and J by 1 base, with 11 bases between the two germline ends. CDR3 length: 14 amino acids. The CDR3 DNA follows: TGTGCCAGCAGTCTAATGGGCGGCACAGATACGCAGTATTTT. Translated, it gives CASSLMGGTDTQYF.

CDR3: CASSLKAGEQFF. In DNA, the CDR3 is TGTGCCAGCAGCCTCAAGGCAGGGGAACAGTTCTTC. The chain has TRBV7-9 and TRBJ2-1; perhaps TRBD1 as D (6 bases). CDR1 and CDR2 from the germline V gene are SEHNR and FQNEAQ (reference sequence). Trimming took off 5 bases at V and 13 bases at J, with 15 bases between the two ends. CDR3 length: 12 amino acids.

The chain combines TRBV5-1 with TRBJ2-2; D is unclear. Trimming removed 7 bases from V and 1 base from J, with 11 bases in between. Germline CDR1 and CDR2: SGHRS and YFSETQ. The CDR3 consists of 14 residues. The CDR3 DNA reads TGCGCCAGCTCAGGTTCCCTGAACACCGGGGAGCTGTTTTTT. Translation: CASSGSLNTGELFF.

The chain combines TRBV7-9 with TRBJ1-2; 9 bases align to TRBD1. The CDR3 is made up of 15 amino acids. The germline gives CDR1 SEHNR, CDR2 FQNEAQ (reference sequence). V was clipped by 5 bases and J by 2 bases; unmatched bases: 6. The CDR3 DNA sequence: TGTGCCAGCAGCGTGTCCGGGACAGGGAACTATGGCTACACCTTC. As protein: CASSVSGTGNYGYTF.

The chain couples TRBV6-5 to TRBJ1-1, with D tentatively TRBD1 (6 bases). Germline CDR1 MNHEY, CDR2 SVGAGI. This CDR3 is built from 14 residues. The germline V and J ends were trimmed by 4 bases and 4 bases, with 13 bases remaining between them. The DNA for the CDR3 is TGTGCCAGCAGTTTCCACAGGGAGTCCACTGAAGCTTTCTTT. Translating gives CASSFHRESTEAFF.

This clonotype was observed at least ten times. The chain uses TRBV28 and TRBJ1-1; the match to TRBD1 covers 10 bases. This CDR3 has 14 residues. The trim removed 7 bases at V and 5 bases at J, leaving 7 bases unmatched. Germline CDR1 reads MDHEN; CDR2 reads SYDVKM. The CDR3 is CASILTGGYTEAFF. The CDR3 bases are TGTGCCAGCATCCTGACAGGGGGCTATACTGAAGCTTTCTTT. Filled out from reference TRBV28 and TRBJ1-1, the complete variable domain reads DVKVTQSSRYLVKRTGEKVFLECVQDMDHENMFWYRQDPGLGLRLIYFSYDVKMKEKGDIPEGYSVSREKKERFSLILESASTNQTSMYLCASILTGGYTEAFFGQGTRLTVV.

The table lists this clonotype with many counts. V gene TRBV28 combines with J gene TRBJ2-7, with 12 bases that match TRBD1. The CDR3 loop spans 15 amino acids. J lost 4 bases, V lost 5 bases, and 6 bases had no gene match. Germline CDR1 MDHEN, CDR2 SYDVKM. The DNA for the CDR3 is TGTGCCAGCAGTCCCCTGGGACAGGGGGCGTACGAGCAGTACTTC. This gives the protein CASSPLGQGAYEQYF.